This is a list of T cell receptor beta chains from one sample in a study of glioma-infiltrating T cells after dendritic cell vaccination. Sequencing used immunoSEQ multiplex PCR; TCRdb keeps in-frame clones, though not all of them. The sample yields tens of thousands of clones, 65% to 90% seen once. The specimen comprised blood, sampled before dendritic cell vaccination. The receptors shown here come from a human donor with glioblastoma. Each CDR3 is given with its conserved first and last residue. The D gene is left open where the match is weak. Clone size is not always given. Where it is, it says once, few, many or a class for expanded clones.

clone_size j_call d_call v_call cdr3_aa cdr3_nt
. TRBJ1-6 TRBD1 TRBV7-2 CASSQTGTGGFNSPLHF TGTGCCAGCAGCCAGACCGGGACAGGGGGCTTTAATTCACCCCTCCACTTT
. TRBJ1-2 TRBD1 TRBV27 CASSVSQGARGNYGYTF TGTGCCAGCAGCGTGTCCCAGGGGGCGCGGGGTAACTATGGCTACACCTTC
. TRBJ1-4 . TRBV6-1 CASSWTDEKLFF TGTGCCAGCAGTTGGACAGATGAAAAACTGTTTTTT
. TRBJ1-1 . TRBV9 CASSPRQVFYTEAFF TGTGCCAGCAGCCCCCGACAGGTGTTTTACACTGAAGCTTTCTTT
. TRBJ2-7 TRBD1 TRBV7-2 CASSLGAGQGAYEQYF TGTGCCAGCAGCTTAGGGGCGGGACAGGGGGCCTACGAGCAGTACTTC
. TRBJ1-5 . TRBV2 CASREGGLGQPQHF TGTGCCAGCAGGGAAGGGGGGCTCGGACAGCCCCAGCATTTT
. TRBJ1-2 . TRBV7-2 CASSFNYGYTF TGTGCCAGCAGCTTTAATTATGGCTACACCTTC
few TRBJ2-5 TRBD1 TRBV13 CASSSEGLGTVQETQYF TGTGCCAGCAGCTCCGAGGGCCTCGGGACAGTCCAAGAGACCCAGTACTTC
. TRBJ1-1 . TRBV5-1 CASSSRTVASTEAFF TGCGCCAGCAGCTCAAGGACAGTTGCTTCCACTGAAGCTTTCTTT
. TRBJ1-6 . TRBV28 CASSSNSPLHF TGTGCCAGCAGCTCCAATTCACCCCTCCACTTT
. TRBJ1-4 . TRBV6-5 CASRWRPNEKLFF TGTGCCAGCCGGTGGAGACCGAATGAAAAACTGTTTTTT
. TRBJ2-7 TRBD1 TRBV19 CASSPMDRPFYEQYF TGTGCCAGTAGTCCGATGGACAGGCCGTTCTACGAGCAGTACTTC
. TRBJ2-3 TRBD2 TRBV4-2 CASSQERGGPTDTQYF TGTGCCAGCAGCCAGGAACGGGGGGGACCTACAGATACGCAGTATTTT
. TRBJ1-1 TRBD1 TRBV13 CASSLADRSTEAFF TGTGCCAGCAGCTTAGCGGACAGGAGCACTGAAGCTTTCTTT
. TRBJ2-1 . TRBV7-8 CASRNRASGFPHSGNEQFF TGTGCCAGCAGGAACCGGGCCAGCGGGTTTCCCCACTCGGGGAATGAGCAGTTCTTC
. TRBJ1-1 . TRBV29-1 CSVESSNTEAFF TGCAGCGTTGAAAGCTCGAACACTGAAGCTTTCTTT
. TRBJ1-1 . TRBV27 CASSRDLDSAPEAFF TGTGCCAGCAGTCGAGACCTTGACAGTGCCCCTGAAGCTTTCTTT
. TRBJ2-1 TRBD2 TRBV7-9 CASSLGAGGAGNEQFF TGTGCCAGCAGCCTGGGCGCGGGGGGGGCGGGAAATGAGCAGTTCTTC
few TRBJ2-7 . TRBV10-3 CAISGGDAYEQYF TGTGCCATCAGTGGCGGGGACGCCTACGAGCAGTACTTC
. TRBJ2-2 . TRBV7-2 CASSLDFTGELFF TGTGCCAGCAGCCTGGACTTCACCGGGGAGCTGTTTTTT
. TRBJ2-1 TRBD2 TRBV2 CASRDGGNSYNEQFF TGTGCCAGCAGGGACGGGGGGAACTCCTACAATGAGCAGTTCTTC
. TRBJ1-2 . TRBV5-4 CASSFDLPRDYGYTF TGTGCCAGCAGCTTTGATCTACCGCGAGACTATGGCTACACCTTC
. TRBJ1-1 TRBD1 TRBV27 CASLRQGLDTEAFF TGTGCCAGCTTAAGACAGGGTCTCGACACTGAAGCTTTCTTT
once TRBJ2-3 TRBD2 TRBV5-1 CASSLGLAGGSMDTQYF TGCGCCAGCAGCTTGGGATTAGCGGGGGGCTCCATGGATACGCAGTATTTT
. TRBJ2-7 . TRBV6-1 CASGYRTREQYF TGTGCCAGCGGTTATAGAACCAGGGAGCAGTACTTC
medium-sized TRBJ1-1 . TRBV7-9 CASSHYNDFSEAFF TGTGCCAGCAGCCACTACAACGATTTCTCTGAAGCTTTCTTT
. TRBJ1-2 TRBD1 TRBV18 CASSPIGPTGVKVNYGYTF TGTGCCAGCTCACCAATCGGCCCGACAGGGGTTAAGGTGAACTATGGCTACACCTTC
. TRBJ2-6 . TRBV15 CATSRVPETGANVLTF TGTGCCACCAGCAGAGTTCCCGAGACTGGGGCCAACGTCCTGACTTTC
. TRBJ1-5 . TRBV7-6 CASSLEEGGNQPQHF TGTGCCAGCAGCTTAGAAGAGGGAGGCAATCAGCCCCAGCATTTT
few TRBJ2-1 TRBD2 TRBV5-1 CASSLGTSGTNSYNEQFF TGCGCCAGCAGCTTGGGGACTAGCGGGACCAACTCCTACAATGAGCAGTTCTTC
once TRBJ2-7 TRBD1 TRBV5-1 CASSATGASVEQYF TGCGCCAGCAGCGCGACAGGGGCGTCTGTCGAGCAGTACTTC
. TRBJ2-2 TRBD1 TRBV6-5 CASSDRVATGELFF TGTGCCAGCAGCGACAGGGTGGCCACCGGGGAGCTGTTTTTT
. TRBJ1-2 . TRBV18 CASSPPGQSGGYTF TGTGCCAGCTCACCACCCGGACAGAGCGGTGGCTACACCTTC
. TRBJ2-3 . TRBV15 CATRGGISTDTQYF TGTGCCACCAGGGGAGGTATAAGCACAGATACGCAGTATTTT
. TRBJ2-2 TRBD2 TRBV7-2 CASSPSGRAAGELFF TGTGCCAGCAGCCCTAGCGGGAGGGCCGCCGGGGAGCTGTTTTTT
once TRBJ2-3 TRBD2 TRBV5-1 CASTVSGANTDTQYF TGCGCCAGCACGGTTAGCGGGGCTAACACAGATACGCAGTATTTT
. TRBJ1-4 . TRBV18 CASSPLGTAATNEKLFF TGTGCCAGCTCACCACTTGGCACAGCTGCAACTAATGAAAAACTGTTTTTT
. TRBJ1-4 . TRBV9 CASSGGVGGTSNEKLFF TGTGCCAGCAGCGGAGGGGTAGGTGGGACATCTAATGAAAAACTGTTTTTT
. TRBJ2-5 . TRBV18 CASSPLGPGENQYF TGTGCCAGCTCACCCTTGGGGCCGGGAGAAAACCAGTACTTC